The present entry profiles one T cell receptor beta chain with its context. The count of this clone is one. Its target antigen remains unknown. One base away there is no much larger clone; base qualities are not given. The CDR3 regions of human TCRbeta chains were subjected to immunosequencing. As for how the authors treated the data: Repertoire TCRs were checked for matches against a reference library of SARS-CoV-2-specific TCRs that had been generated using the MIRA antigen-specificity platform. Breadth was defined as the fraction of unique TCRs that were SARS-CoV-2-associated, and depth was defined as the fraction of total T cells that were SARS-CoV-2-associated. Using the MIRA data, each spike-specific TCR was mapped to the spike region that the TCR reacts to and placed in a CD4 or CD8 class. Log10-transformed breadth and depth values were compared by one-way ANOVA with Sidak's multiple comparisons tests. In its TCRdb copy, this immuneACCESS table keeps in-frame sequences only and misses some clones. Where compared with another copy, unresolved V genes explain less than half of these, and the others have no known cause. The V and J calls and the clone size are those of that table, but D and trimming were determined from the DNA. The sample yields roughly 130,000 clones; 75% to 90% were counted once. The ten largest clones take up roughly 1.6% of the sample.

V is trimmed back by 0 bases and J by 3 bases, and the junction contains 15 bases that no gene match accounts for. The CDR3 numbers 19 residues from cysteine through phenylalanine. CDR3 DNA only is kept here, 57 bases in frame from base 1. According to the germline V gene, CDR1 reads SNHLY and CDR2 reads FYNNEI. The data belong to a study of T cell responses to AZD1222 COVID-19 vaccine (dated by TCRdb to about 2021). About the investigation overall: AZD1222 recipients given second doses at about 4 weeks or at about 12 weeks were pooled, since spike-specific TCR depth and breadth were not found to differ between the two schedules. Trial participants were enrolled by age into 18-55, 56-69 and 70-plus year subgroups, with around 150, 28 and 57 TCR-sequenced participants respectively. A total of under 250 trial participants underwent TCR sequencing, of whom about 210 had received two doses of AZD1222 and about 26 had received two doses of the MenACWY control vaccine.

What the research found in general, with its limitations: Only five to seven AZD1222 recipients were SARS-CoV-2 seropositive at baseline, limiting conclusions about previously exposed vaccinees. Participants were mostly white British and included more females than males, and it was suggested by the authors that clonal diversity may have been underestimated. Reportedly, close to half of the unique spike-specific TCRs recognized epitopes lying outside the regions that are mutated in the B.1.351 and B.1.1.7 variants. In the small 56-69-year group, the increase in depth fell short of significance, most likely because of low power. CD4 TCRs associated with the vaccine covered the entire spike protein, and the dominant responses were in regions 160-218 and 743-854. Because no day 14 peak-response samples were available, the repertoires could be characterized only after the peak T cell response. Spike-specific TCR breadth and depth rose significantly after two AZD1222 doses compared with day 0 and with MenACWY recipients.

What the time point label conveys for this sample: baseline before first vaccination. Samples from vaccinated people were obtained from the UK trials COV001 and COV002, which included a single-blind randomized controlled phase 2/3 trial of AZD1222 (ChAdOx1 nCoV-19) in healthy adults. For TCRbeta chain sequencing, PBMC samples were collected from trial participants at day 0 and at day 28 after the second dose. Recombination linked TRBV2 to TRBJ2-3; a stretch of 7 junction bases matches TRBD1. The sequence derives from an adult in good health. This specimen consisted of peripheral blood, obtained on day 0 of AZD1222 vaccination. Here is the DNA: TGTGCCAGCAGTGAAGCCAAAGTAGGGGGCCAATGGAGGACAGATACGCAGTATTTT. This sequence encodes CASSEAKVGGQWRTDTQYF. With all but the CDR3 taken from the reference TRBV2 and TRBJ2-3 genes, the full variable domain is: EPEVTQTPSHQVTQMGQEVILRCVPISNHLYFYWYRQILGQKVEFLVSFYNNEISEKSEIFDDQFSVERPDGSNFTLKIRSTKLEDSAMYFCASSEAKVGGQWRTDTQYFGPGTRLTVL.